Listed below are T cell receptor beta chains from one sample, sequenced in a study of blood T cell repertoires in COVID-19. Clones were sequenced by immunoSEQ multiplex PCR, and TCRdb holds only the in-frame ones, with some missing. In the table there are 10,000 to 15,000 clones, 65% to 90% of which are singletons. Sequencing was carried out using peripheral blood. The receptors shown here come from a man aged 35-49 years with active or convalescent COVID-19. CDR3s leave out the opening cysteine and the closing phenylalanine or tryptophan. Each record gives: J gene, V gene, CDR3 length, CDR3 protein.

J gene: TRBJ1-5
V gene: TRBV9
CDR3 length: 13
CDR3 protein: ASSPSGTGAQPQH

J gene: TRBJ2-3
V gene: TRBV9
CDR3 length: 14
CDR3 protein: ASSGTSGGAGDTQY

J gene: TRBJ1-2
V gene: TRBV18
CDR3 length: 11
CDR3 protein: ASSPGTRDGYT

J gene: TRBJ2-3
V gene: TRBV7-2
CDR3 length: 10
CDR3 protein: ASSLSTDTQY

J gene: TRBJ2-7
V gene: TRBV11-3
CDR3 length: 12
CDR3 protein: ASSLTQGSLEQY

J gene: TRBJ2-1
V gene: TRBV7-3
CDR3 length: 11
CDR3 protein: ASSLGHYNEQF

J gene: TRBJ1-1
V gene: TRBV2
CDR3 length: 14
CDR3 protein: ASRRGIGQGTTEAF

J gene: TRBJ2-1
V gene: TRBV5-1
CDR3 length: 13
CDR3 protein: ASSLSGTGINEQF

J gene: TRBJ1-6
V gene: TRBV2
CDR3 length: 12
CDR3 protein: ASSESRGLSPLH

J gene: TRBJ2-2
V gene: TRBV5-4
CDR3 length: 14
CDR3 protein: ASSLESSGGTGELF

J gene: TRBJ1-1
V gene: TRBV7-2
CDR3 length: 12
CDR3 protein: ASSVGGGAKKAF

J gene: TRBJ2-2
V gene: TRBV4-2
CDR3 length: 13
CDR3 protein: ASSQEGYAAGELF

J gene: TRBJ2-6
V gene: TRBV4-3
CDR3 length: 15
CDR3 protein: ASSQGDSPSGANVLT

J gene: TRBJ2-2
V gene: TRBV21-1
CDR3 length: 14
CDR3 protein: ASSAKRQGDIGELF

J gene: TRBJ2-5
V gene: TRBV7-9
CDR3 length: 13
CDR3 protein: ASSLVGGAVETQY

J gene: TRBJ1-4
V gene: TRBV19
CDR3 length: 13
CDR3 protein: ASSRIQGNGEKLF

J gene: TRBJ1-3
V gene: TRBV11-3
CDR3 length: 15
CDR3 protein: ASSLGGPPGSGNTIY

J gene: TRBJ2-1
V gene: TRBV24-1
CDR3 length: 18
CDR3 protein: ATSEGRDREVVGGLQKQF

J gene: TRBJ2-2
V gene: TRBV4-3
CDR3 length: 14
CDR3 protein: ASSQGAGVNTGELF

J gene: TRBJ1-3
V gene: TRBV2
CDR3 length: 12
CDR3 protein: ASQAVNSGNTIY

J gene: TRBJ1-5
V gene: TRBV3-1/TRBV3-2
CDR3 length: 13
CDR3 protein: ASSDDRGWNQPQH

J gene: TRBJ1-3
V gene: TRBV7-3
CDR3 length: 14
CDR3 protein: ASSLTGGYSGNTIY

J gene: TRBJ2-1
V gene: TRBV11-1
CDR3 length: 9
CDR3 protein: ASTSGREQF

J gene: TRBJ1-6
V gene: TRBV19
CDR3 length: 13
CDR3 protein: ASSIRGVGNSPLH

J gene: TRBJ1-3
V gene: TRBV9
CDR3 length: 16
CDR3 protein: ASSVQGDRPSSGNTIY

J gene: TRBJ2-3
V gene: TRBV11-1
CDR3 length: 14
CDR3 protein: ASSLVGLAGTDTQY

J gene: TRBJ1-1
V gene: TRBV5-5
CDR3 length: 12
CDR3 protein: ASSLGQGNAEAF

J gene: TRBJ1-2
V gene: TRBV5-5
CDR3 length: 11
CDR3 protein: ASSLDSYYGYT

J gene: TRBJ1-4
V gene: TRBV2
CDR3 length: 14
CDR3 protein: ASKSMAAGVYEKLF

J gene: TRBJ2-7
V gene: TRBV19
CDR3 length: 13
CDR3 protein: ASTLSPGGGGEQY

J gene: TRBJ2-5
V gene: TRBV4-2
CDR3 length: 12
CDR3 protein: ASSLGGKLETQY

J gene: TRBJ1-6
V gene: TRBV6-5
CDR3 length: 12
CDR3 protein: ASSWGGLRSPLH

J gene: TRBJ2-5
V gene: TRBV11-3
CDR3 length: 14
CDR3 protein: ASSLAGAGVGETQY

J gene: TRBJ1-3
V gene: TRBV7-6
CDR3 length: 15
CDR3 protein: ASSLGPVGASGNTIY

J gene: TRBJ1-1
V gene: TRBV28
CDR3 length: 13
CDR3 protein: ASTIGDGRYTEAF

J gene: TRBJ1-5
V gene: TRBV7-2
CDR3 length: 14
CDR3 protein: ASSLDGGGGNQPQH

J gene: TRBJ2-3
V gene: TRBV5-5
CDR3 length: 14
CDR3 protein: ASSATRDRVTDTQY

J gene: TRBJ1-5
V gene: TRBV4-1
CDR3 length: 16
CDR3 protein: ASSQDRRILGRNQPQH

J gene: TRBJ2-1
V gene: TRBV5-5
CDR3 length: 13
CDR3 protein: ASSAATGGGNEQF

J gene: TRBJ2-7
V gene: TRBV7-9
CDR3 length: 12
CDR3 protein: ASSFPGEFVEQY

J gene: TRBJ1-3
V gene: TRBV19
CDR3 length: 13
CDR3 protein: ASSPRTGPGNTIY

J gene: TRBJ1-5
V gene: TRBV4-2
CDR3 length: 17
CDR3 protein: ASSQQDSRLTYSNQPQH

J gene: TRBJ2-7
V gene: TRBV5-4
CDR3 length: 13
CDR3 protein: ASSWGTSGGYEQY

J gene: TRBJ2-2
V gene: TRBV7-8
CDR3 length: 14
CDR3 protein: ASSLVISGRNGELF

J gene: TRBJ1-3
V gene: TRBV10-3
CDR3 length: 10
CDR3 protein: AITGSGNTIY

J gene: TRBJ1-6
V gene: TRBV10-3
CDR3 length: 10
CDR3 protein: AIGTGESPLH

J gene: TRBJ1-2
V gene: TRBV7-9
CDR3 length: 11
CDR3 protein: ASTGGQNYGYT

J gene: TRBJ2-3
V gene: TRBV6-6
CDR3 length: 14
CDR3 protein: ASSTLGTDGTDTQY

J gene: TRBJ2-7
V gene: TRBV4-1
CDR3 length: 14
CDR3 protein: ASSPIGGTATYEQY

J gene: TRBJ2-7
V gene: TRBV29-1
CDR3 length: 11
CDR3 protein: SVEIQAGGEQY